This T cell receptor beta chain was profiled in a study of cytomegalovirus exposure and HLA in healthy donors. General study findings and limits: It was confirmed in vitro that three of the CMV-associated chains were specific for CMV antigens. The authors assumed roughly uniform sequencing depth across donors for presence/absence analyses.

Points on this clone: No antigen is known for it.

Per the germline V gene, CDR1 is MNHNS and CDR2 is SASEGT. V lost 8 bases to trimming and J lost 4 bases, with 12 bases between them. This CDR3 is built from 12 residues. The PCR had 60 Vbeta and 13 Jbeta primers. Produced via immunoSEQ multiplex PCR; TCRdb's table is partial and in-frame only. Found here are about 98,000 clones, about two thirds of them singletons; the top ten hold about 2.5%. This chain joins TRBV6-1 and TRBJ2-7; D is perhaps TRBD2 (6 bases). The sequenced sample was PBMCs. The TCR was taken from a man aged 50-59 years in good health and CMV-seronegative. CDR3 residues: CASGRGYYEQYF. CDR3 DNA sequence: TGTGCCAGCGGGCGGGGTTATTACGAGCAGTACTTC.